This T cell receptor (beta chain) comes out of a study of CD8+ T cells in alopecia areata. Broader study findings: Resident alphabeta T cells of normal skin are also sequenced in scalp samples. Especially in alopecia totalis/universalis, lesional scalp showed greater clonality than normal scalp did.

Cells that came from pooled cutaneous lymph nodes were sorted using CD4, CD8alpha, NKG2D, NKG2ACE and other markers. Reverse transcribed after extraction, RNA yielded cDNA as the sequencing template. Method: immunoSEQ multiplex PCR; TCRdb's copy keeps in-frame clones and lacks some. Found here are more than 250,000 clones, no singletons; the ten largest cover 1.2%. Worth noting for this clone: Its antigen is unknown. Gene names and germline refer to mouse.

The sequence came from a C3H/HeJ mouse with alopecia areata. As its MHC haplotype, the strain has H2-k. The sample taken for sequencing was CD4+ T cells sorted from a lymph node.

CDR3 amino acids: CASGAWGGSYEQYF. The DNA read from the CDR3 is TGTGCCAGCGGTGCCTGGGGGGGCTCCTAT. This chain links TRBV13-2 with TRBJ2-7, with 9 positions matching TRBD2. The DNA ends 4 residues before the CDR3 does, and the rest of the CDR3 is filled in from the germline J gene. The CDR3 totals 14 residues. Germline CDR1 and CDR2: NNHNN and SYGAGS (reference sequence). The V gene end was trimmed by 3 bases and the J gene end by 0 bases; junction bases not matched to a gene: 1.